This T cell receptor (beta chain) comes out of a study of graft-versus-host responses after intestinal transplantation. Study-wide background: Recipients obtained multivisceral, liver-intestinal, or isolated intestinal transplants.

With respect to this clone: Its antigen is unidentified.

Method: immunoSEQ multiplex PCR; TCRdb's copy keeps in-frame clones and lacks some. Of 40,000 to 45,000 clones in the sample, approximately 95% were seen once. This TCR came from a human donor who was the organ donor for an intestinal transplant. Material: unstimulated CD8+ T cells sorted from spleen or lymph node cells, obtained before transplant.

CDR3 DNA: TGTGCCAGCAGCTTATTTTCGGCGGGGATCAATGAGCAGTTCTTC. It specifies CASSLFSAGINEQFF. V and J are TRBV7-6 and TRBJ2-1; D might be TRBD2 (6 bases). CDR3 length: 15 amino acids. CDR1 is SGHVS, CDR2 FNYEAQ, per germline. V was pared by 2 bases and J by 6 bases, with 14 bases between.